These 10 T cell receptor beta chains came from one sample sequenced in a study of early T cells in non-severe SARS-CoV-2 infection. TCRdb recomputed calls from the 5' RACE reads with MiXCR, one row per CDR3 protein. The sample carries some 41,000 distinct CDR3 sequences, 23% recorded once. The input for sequencing was whole blood, taken at baseline. The receptor set was obtained from an adult who was a healthcare worker with PCR-confirmed SARS-CoV-2 infection or an uninfected control (not recorded which).

This clonotype turned up a few times. The chain has TRBV2 and TRBJ2-5; TRBD1 matches 9 bases. The CDR3 extends over 12 amino acids. With V trimmed by 8 bases and J by 5 bases, 3 bases remained unmatched. Looked up from germline, CDR1 is SNHLY and CDR2 is FYNNEI. The CDR3 sequence: CASDRGYETQYF. The CDR3 DNA reads as TGTGCCAGCGACAGGGGGTATGAGACCCAGTACTTC.

The chain recombines TRBV7-9 with TRBJ2-2; 7 positions match TRBD1. The CDR3 covers 14 residues. J lost 4 bases, V lost 5 bases, and 4 bases had no gene match. Germline CDR1 reads SEHNR; CDR2 reads FQNEAQ (reference sequence). The DNA for the CDR3 is TGTGCCAGCAGCCCGACAGGGCTCACCGGGGAGCTGTTTTTT. Protein product: CASSPTGLTGELFF.

The rearrangement links TRBV20-1 to TRBJ1-1; 8 nucleotides align to TRBD1. Germline V lookup: CDR1 DFQATT, CDR2 SNEGSKA (reference sequence). The CDR3 loop spans 13 amino acids. Trimming cost V 6 bases and J 5 bases; bases outside gene matches: 8. The CDR3 coding sequence is TGCAGTGCAAGCGGACAGGGAGTTACTGAAGCTTTCTTT. Translation gives CSASGQGVTEAFF.

The chain couples TRBV11-2 to TRBJ2-5, with D hard to call. This CDR3 contains 11 residues. CDR1 SGHAT and CDR2 FQNNGV come from the germline V gene. V was trimmed by 4 bases and J by 7 bases, leaving 7 bases between them. In DNA, the CDR3 is TGTGCCAGCAGCTCGTTGGGGACCCAGTACTTC. Translating gives CASSSLGTQYF.

This clonotype was found a few times. CDR3 amino acids: CASSSGTSGGLSSYNEQFF. For the CDR3, the DNA is TGTGCCAGCAGCTCCGGGACTAGCGGGGGGTTGAGCTCCTACAATGAGCAGTTCTTC. V is TRBV7-9 and J is TRBJ2-1; 15 positions agree with TRBD2. Per the germline V gene, CDR1 is SEHNR and CDR2 is FQNEAQ (reference sequence). CDR3 length: 19 amino acids. The V segment lost 4 bases and the J segment 0 bases; nucleotides outside the gene matches: 7.

This clonotype appeared a few times. This chain joins TRBV6-1 and TRBJ1-1, with D unresolved. Germline V lookup: CDR1 MNHNS, CDR2 SASEGT. V was clipped by 6 bases and J by 5 bases, with 4 bases between them. The CDR3 contains 10 residues. DNA for the CDR3: TGTGCCAGCAGGTTAACTGAAGCTTTCTTT. Translating it yields CASRLTEAFF.

V usage is TRBV4-1 and J usage is TRBJ2-3; possibly TRBD2 for D (7 bases). The germline V gene encodes CDR1 MGHRA and CDR2 YSYEKL. The CDR3 covers 17 residues. V was clipped by 0 bases and J by 2 bases, with 15 bases between them. CDR3 amino acids: CASSQDWTGGHTDTQYF. The DNA for the CDR3 is TGCGCCAGCAGCCAAGATTGGACGGGGGGCCACACAGATACGCAGTATTTT.

The chain has TRBV6-5 and TRBJ1-6; D possibly corresponds to TRBD1 (6 bases). The germline V gene encodes CDR1 MNHEY and CDR2 SVGAGI. This CDR3 has 14 residues. Trimming pared 4 bases from V and 10 bases from J, leaving 14 bases between. The CDR3 DNA follows: TGTGCCAGCAGTTCAGACGCAGGGGTCTCACCCCTCCACTTT. This gives the protein CASSSDAGVSPLHF.

This clonotype came up a few times. The genes are TRBV7-9 and TRBJ2-7; no clear D gene. The V and J ends lost 5 bases and 4 bases respectively, with 9 bases between them. CDR1 is SEHNR, CDR2 FQNEAQ, per germline (reference sequence). The CDR3 is 12 amino acids. CDR3: CASSVDQYEQYF. Here the CDR3 DNA reads TGTGCCAGCAGCGTCGACCAGTACGAGCAGTACTTC.

V is TRBV6-5 and J is TRBJ2-5, with D possibly matching TRBD2 (7 bases). There are 16 residues in the CDR3. Deletions cut 0 bases from V and 0 bases from J, with 11 bases between. Per germline, CDR1 MNHEY and CDR2 SVGAGI. The DNA for the CDR3 is TGTGCCAGCAGTTACTCGCGCGGGGGCCACCAAGAGACCCAGTACTTC. Protein sequence: CASSYSRGGHQETQYF.